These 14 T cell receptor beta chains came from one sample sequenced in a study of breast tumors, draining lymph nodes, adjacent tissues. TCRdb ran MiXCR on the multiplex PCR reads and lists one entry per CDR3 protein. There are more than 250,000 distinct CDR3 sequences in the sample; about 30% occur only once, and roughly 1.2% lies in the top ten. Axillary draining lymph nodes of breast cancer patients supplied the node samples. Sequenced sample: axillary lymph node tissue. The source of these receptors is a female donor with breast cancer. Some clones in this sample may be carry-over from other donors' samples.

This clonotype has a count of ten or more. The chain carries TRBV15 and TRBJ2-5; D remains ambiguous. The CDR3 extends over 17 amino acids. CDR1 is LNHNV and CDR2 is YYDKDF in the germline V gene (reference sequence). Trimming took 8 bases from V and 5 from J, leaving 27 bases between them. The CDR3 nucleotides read TGTGCCACCTCCACGACCTCGACGGGCCTAATGGCGGAGACCCAGTACTTC. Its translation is CATSTTSTGLMAETQYF.

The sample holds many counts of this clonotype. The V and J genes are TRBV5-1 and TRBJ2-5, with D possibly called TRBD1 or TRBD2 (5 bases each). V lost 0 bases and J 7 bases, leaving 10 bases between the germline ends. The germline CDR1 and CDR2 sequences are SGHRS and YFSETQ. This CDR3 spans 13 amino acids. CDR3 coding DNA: TGCGCCAGCAGCTTGGGGGACCGGGGGACCCAGTACTTC. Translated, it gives CASSLGDRGTQYF.

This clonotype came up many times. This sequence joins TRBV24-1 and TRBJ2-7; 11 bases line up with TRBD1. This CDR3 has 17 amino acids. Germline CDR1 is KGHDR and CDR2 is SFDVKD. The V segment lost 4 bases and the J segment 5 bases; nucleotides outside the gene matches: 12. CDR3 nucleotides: TGTGCCACCAGTGACCGCCCCGGACAGGGGGCGACGCACGAGCAGTACTTC. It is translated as CATSDRPGQGATHEQYF.

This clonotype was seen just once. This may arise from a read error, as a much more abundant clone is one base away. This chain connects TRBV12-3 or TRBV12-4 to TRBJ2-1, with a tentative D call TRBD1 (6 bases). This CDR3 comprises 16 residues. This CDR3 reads CASSSAGEYRANEQLF. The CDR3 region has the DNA TGTGCCAGCAGTTCTGCAGGGGAATACCGGGCGAATGAGCAGCTCTTC.

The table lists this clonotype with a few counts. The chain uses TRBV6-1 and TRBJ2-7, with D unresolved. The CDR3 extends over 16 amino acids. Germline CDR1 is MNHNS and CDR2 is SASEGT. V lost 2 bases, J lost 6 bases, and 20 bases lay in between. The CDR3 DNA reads TGTGCCAGCAGTGAAACCCCTGCTAGAACGGGCTCCGAGCAGTACTTC. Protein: CASSETPARTGSEQYF.

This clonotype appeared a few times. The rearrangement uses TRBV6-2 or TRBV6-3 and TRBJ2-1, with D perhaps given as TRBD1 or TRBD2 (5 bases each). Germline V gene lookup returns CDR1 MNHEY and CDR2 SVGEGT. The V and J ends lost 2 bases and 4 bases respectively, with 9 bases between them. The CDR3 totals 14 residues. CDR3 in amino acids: CASSYGGSYNEQFF. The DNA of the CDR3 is TGTGCCAGCAGTTACGGGGGATCTTACAATGAGCAGTTCTTC.

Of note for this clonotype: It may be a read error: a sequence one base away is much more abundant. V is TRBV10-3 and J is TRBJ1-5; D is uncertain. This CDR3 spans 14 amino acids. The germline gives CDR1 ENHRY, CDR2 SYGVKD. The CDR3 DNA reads TGTGCCATCAGTGTAGGGAATAGCAATCAGCTCCAGCATTTT. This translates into CAISVGNSNQLQHF.

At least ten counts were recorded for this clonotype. CDR3 region: CASSLSAGGREQYF. As DNA, the CDR3 is TGTGCCAGCAGCTTAAGCGCCGGAGGGCGTGAGCAGTACTTC. The chain employs TRBV12-3 or TRBV12-4 and TRBJ2-7, with a weak D call TRBD2 (6 bases). The CDR3 runs to 14 residues. Between the trimmed V and J ends, which lost 6 bases and 7 bases, there was a span of 19 bases.

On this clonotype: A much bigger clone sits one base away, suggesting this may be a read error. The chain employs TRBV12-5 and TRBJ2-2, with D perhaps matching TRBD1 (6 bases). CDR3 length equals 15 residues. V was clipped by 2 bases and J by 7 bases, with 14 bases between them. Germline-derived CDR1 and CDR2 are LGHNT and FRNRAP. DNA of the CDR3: TGTGCTAGTGGTTTGCTACAGGGTTCCGTCGGGGAGCTGTTTTTT. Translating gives CASGLLQGSVGELFF.

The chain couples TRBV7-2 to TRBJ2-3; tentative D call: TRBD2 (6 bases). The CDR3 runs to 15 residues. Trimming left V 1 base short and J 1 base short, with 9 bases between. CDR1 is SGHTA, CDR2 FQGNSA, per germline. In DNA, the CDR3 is TGTGCCAGCAGCTTAGTGGCTAGCGGCACAGATACGCAGTATTTT. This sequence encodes CASSLVASGTDTQYF.

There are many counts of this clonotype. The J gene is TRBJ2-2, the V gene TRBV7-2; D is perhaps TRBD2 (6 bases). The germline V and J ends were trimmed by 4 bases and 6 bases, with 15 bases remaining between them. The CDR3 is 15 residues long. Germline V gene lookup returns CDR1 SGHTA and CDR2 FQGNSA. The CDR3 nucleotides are TGTGCCAGCAGCTCAAGAATGACTAGAGCCGGGGAGCTGTTTTTT. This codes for CASSSRMTRAGELFF.

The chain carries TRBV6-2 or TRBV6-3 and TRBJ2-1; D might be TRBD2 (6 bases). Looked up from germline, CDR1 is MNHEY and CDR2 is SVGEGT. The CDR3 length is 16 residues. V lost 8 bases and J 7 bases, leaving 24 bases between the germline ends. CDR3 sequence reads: CASQGRRAGPENEQFF. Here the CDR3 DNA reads TGTGCCAGCCAAGGCAGGAGGGCGGGACCAGAGAATGAGCAGTTCTTC.

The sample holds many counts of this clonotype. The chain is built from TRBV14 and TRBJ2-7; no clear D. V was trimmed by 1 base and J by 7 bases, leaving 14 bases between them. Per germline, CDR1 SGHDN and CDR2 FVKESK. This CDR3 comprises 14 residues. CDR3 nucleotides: TGTGCCAGCAGCCAAGTCAGTTGGGATAAGGAGCAGTACTTC. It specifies CASSQVSWDKEQYF.

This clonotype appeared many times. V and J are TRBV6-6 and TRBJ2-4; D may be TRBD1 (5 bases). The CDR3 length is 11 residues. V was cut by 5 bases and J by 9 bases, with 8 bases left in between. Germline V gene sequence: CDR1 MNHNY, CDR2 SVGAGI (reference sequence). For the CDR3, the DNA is TGTGCCAGCAGTCTGCAGGGCATTCAGTACTTC. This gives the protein CASSLQGIQYF.